Sequencing of this TCR beta chain was carried out in a study of cytomegalovirus exposure and HLA in healthy donors. Across the study: There were a few hundred genotyped donors. Of these, roughly 82% fell in the genetic ancestry cluster associated with self-reported Caucasian donors.

The length of the CDR3 is 13 residues. Germline loops: CDR1 SQVTM, CDR2 ANQGSEA. V lost 5 bases to trimming and J lost 1 base; unmatched junction nucleotides: 4. Researchers ran the PCR with 60 Vbeta and 13 Jbeta primers. Repertoires were generated with immunoSEQ multiplex PCR, while TCRdb's copy carries only in-frame clones and drops some. This table has some 100,000 clones, about 67% appearing once. The V and J genes are TRBV29-1 and TRBJ1-1, with 7 bases that match TRBD1. The clonotype comes from a woman aged 18-29 years in good health and CMV-seropositive. The sequencing input was PBMCs. The CDR3 sequence is CSVTQGGNTEAFF. The CDR3 DNA reads TGCAGCGTTACTCAGGGGGGGAACACTGAAGCTTTCTTT.